A selection of T cell receptor beta chains follows, all from one sample in a study of T cell repertoires in cytomegalovirus infection. These receptors have no identified antigens. TCRdb processed the reads anew with MiXCR; each CDR3 protein has one entry. The sample shows some 800,000 distinct CDR3 sequences, around a third of them seen only once. Source: cultured CD8+ T cells from PBMCs, taken from culture after CMV antigen stimulation. The receptors come from a human donor in good health (CMV status not recorded). Some clones in this sample may be carry-over from other donors' samples. CDR3s include the opening cysteine and the closing phenylalanine or tryptophan. The order of the fields is D gene, J gene, V gene, clone size, CDR3 protein, CDR3 DNA. A D gene is named only where the DNA matches it firmly. Rows give clone size only sometimes, using once, few, many, or a class for an expanded clone.

d_call: NA
j_call: TRBJ2-4
v_call: TRBV7-3
clone_size: few
cdr3_aa: CASSLSGGTKNIQYF
cdr3_nt: TGTGCCAGCAGCTTAAGTGGGGGAACCAAAAACATTCAGTACTTC

d_call: TRBD2
j_call: TRBJ2-1
v_call: TRBV7-3
clone_size: NA
cdr3_aa: CASSLRTSGGAGNEQFF
cdr3_nt: TGTGCCAGCAGCTTAAGGACTAGCGGGGGGGCGGGTAATGAGCAGTTCTTC

d_call: NA
j_call: TRBJ1-5
v_call: TRBV7-2
clone_size: NA
cdr3_aa: CASSPFVGGSNQPQHF
cdr3_nt: TGTGCCAGCAGCCCTTTTGTGGGAGGGAGCAATCAGCCCCAGCATTTT

d_call: NA
j_call: TRBJ2-7
v_call: TRBV12-3/TRBV12-4
clone_size: few
cdr3_aa: CASSLAPRGPYEQYF
cdr3_nt: TGTGCCAGCAGTTTAGCGCCCAGGGGACCCTACGAGCAGTACTTC

d_call: NA
j_call: TRBJ1-5
v_call: TRBV6-2/TRBV6-3
clone_size: NA
cdr3_aa: CASSEQGSSNQPQHF
cdr3_nt: TGTGCCAGCAGTGAACAGGGATCGAGCAATCAGCCCCAGCATTTT

d_call: NA
j_call: TRBJ1-1
v_call: TRBV28
clone_size: NA
cdr3_aa: CASSLLPGRPEAFF
cdr3_nt: TGTGCCAGCAGTCTCCTTCCGGGCCGTCCGGAAGCTTTCTTT

d_call: TRBD1
j_call: TRBJ1-2
v_call: TRBV7-9
clone_size: few
cdr3_aa: CASSFLTGAVGYTF
cdr3_nt: TGTGCCAGCAGCTTTCTAACAGGGGCGGTTGGCTACACCTTC

d_call: NA
j_call: TRBJ2-7
v_call: TRBV25-1
clone_size: NA
cdr3_aa: CASSEDTGDEQYF
cdr3_nt: TGTGCCAGCAGTGAGGACACCGGAGACGAGCAGTACTTC

d_call: NA
j_call: TRBJ1-2
v_call: TRBV19
clone_size: NA
cdr3_aa: CASSTLNRFYGYTF
cdr3_nt: TGTGCCAGTAGTACTCTTAACAGGTTCTATGGCTACACCTTC

d_call: NA
j_call: TRBJ2-1
v_call: TRBV12-3/TRBV12-4
clone_size: many
cdr3_aa: CASSLDLNEQFF
cdr3_nt: TGTGCCAGCAGCTTAGATCTCAATGAGCAGTTCTTC

d_call: NA
j_call: TRBJ2-7
v_call: TRBV6-1
clone_size: few
cdr3_aa: CASRGDGTYEQYF
cdr3_nt: TGTGCCAGCAGAGGGGACGGAACCTACGAGCAGTACTTC

d_call: NA
j_call: TRBJ2-3
v_call: TRBV12-5
clone_size: once
cdr3_aa: CASGLTLTDTQYF
cdr3_nt: TGTGCTAGTGGTTTGACCCTCACAGATACGCAGTATTTT

d_call: NA
j_call: TRBJ1-1
v_call: TRBV5-1
clone_size: few
cdr3_aa: CASSLFGENTEAFF
cdr3_nt: TGCGCCAGCAGCTTGTTCGGGGAGAACACTGAAGCTTTCTTT

d_call: NA
j_call: TRBJ1-2
v_call: TRBV7-9
clone_size: NA
cdr3_aa: CASSLGTERGYTF
cdr3_nt: TGTGCCAGCAGCTTAGGTACGGAGAGGGGCTACACCTTC

d_call: NA
j_call: TRBJ2-7
v_call: TRBV7-2
clone_size: many
cdr3_aa: CASSHRTATNYEQYF
cdr3_nt: TGTGCCAGCAGCCACCGGACCGCAACCAACTACGAGCAGTACTTC

d_call: NA
j_call: TRBJ1-6
v_call: TRBV19
clone_size: NA
cdr3_aa: CASSAFGGITYNSPLHF
cdr3_nt: TGTGCCAGTAGTGCCTTCGGGGGTATCACCTATAATTCACCCCTCCACTTT

d_call: TRBD1
j_call: TRBJ1-1
v_call: TRBV19
clone_size: NA
cdr3_aa: CASSISDRGNTEAFF
cdr3_nt: TGTGCCAGTAGTATATCCGACAGGGGGAACACTGAAGCTTTCTTT

d_call: TRBD2
j_call: TRBJ2-2
v_call: TRBV7-9
clone_size: many
cdr3_aa: CASSPGLAIGTGELFF
cdr3_nt: TGTGCCAGCAGCCCGGGACTAGCAATTGGCACCGGGGAGCTGTTTTTT

d_call: NA
j_call: TRBJ2-7
v_call: TRBV5-8
clone_size: NA
cdr3_aa: CASSLEGLITSSYEQYF
cdr3_nt: TGTGCCAGCAGCTTGGAGGGTCTCATAACATCCTCCTACGAGCAGTACTTC

d_call: NA
j_call: TRBJ1-1
v_call: TRBV24-1
clone_size: NA
cdr3_aa: CATREGSNTEAFF
cdr3_nt: TGTGCCACTCGGGAGGGATCGAACACTGAAGCTTTCTTT

d_call: TRBD2
j_call: TRBJ2-5
v_call: TRBV6-1
clone_size: few
cdr3_aa: CASMLAGGPETQYF
cdr3_nt: TGTGCCAGCATGCTAGCGGGGGGGCCTGAGACCCAGTACTTC

d_call: TRBD2
j_call: TRBJ2-3
v_call: TRBV4-2
clone_size: once
cdr3_aa: CASSQGGGGSTDTQYF
cdr3_nt: TGTGCCAGCAGCCAAGGGGGCGGGGGGAGCACAGATACGCAGTATTTT

d_call: TRBD1
j_call: TRBJ2-1
v_call: TRBV7-3
clone_size: many
cdr3_aa: CASSLPGTGAYEQFF
cdr3_nt: TGTGCCAGCAGCCTTCCCGGGACAGGGGCTTATGAGCAGTTCTTC

d_call: NA
j_call: TRBJ1-1
v_call: TRBV7-8
clone_size: NA
cdr3_aa: CASSSQRPDAEAFF
cdr3_nt: TGTGCCAGCAGCTCACAGCGGCCCGACGCTGAAGCTTTCTTT

d_call: NA
j_call: TRBJ2-2
v_call: TRBV6-2/TRBV6-3
clone_size: NA
cdr3_aa: CASSFAGAYPGELFF
cdr3_nt: TGTGCCAGCAGTTTCGCAGGGGCTTATCCCGGGGAGCTGTTTTTT

d_call: NA
j_call: TRBJ2-5
v_call: TRBV4-2
clone_size: few
cdr3_aa: CASSQDDLSGGPPETQYF
cdr3_nt: TGTGCCAGCAGCCAAGATGACCTGAGCGGAGGACCCCCGGAGACCCAGTACTTC

d_call: NA
j_call: TRBJ1-3
v_call: TRBV19
clone_size: NA
cdr3_aa: CASSLHIGQRSGNTIYF
cdr3_nt: TGTGCCAGTAGCCTTCACATTGGACAGCGCTCTGGAAACACCATATATTTT

d_call: NA
j_call: TRBJ1-2
v_call: TRBV5-4
clone_size: NA
cdr3_aa: CASSLVSGVERGYTF
cdr3_nt: TGTGCCAGCAGCTTGGTTTCGGGGGTCGAGCGTGGCTACACCTTC

d_call: NA
j_call: TRBJ1-4
v_call: TRBV12-3/TRBV12-4
clone_size: many
cdr3_aa: CASSFPTGMANEKLFF
cdr3_nt: TGTGCCAGCAGTTTTCCAACAGGGATGGCTAATGAAAAACTGTTTTTT

d_call: NA
j_call: TRBJ2-3
v_call: TRBV7-8
clone_size: many
cdr3_aa: CASSLAGILSADTQYF
cdr3_nt: TGTGCCAGCAGCTTAGCCGGGATCCTCAGCGCAGATACGCAGTATTTT

d_call: NA
j_call: TRBJ1-6
v_call: TRBV6-1
clone_size: many
cdr3_aa: CASSSGSPLHF
cdr3_nt: TGTGCCAGCAGTTCGGGATCACCCCTCCACTTT

d_call: NA
j_call: TRBJ1-2
v_call: TRBV19
clone_size: NA
cdr3_aa: CASSIDTTGLYGYTF
cdr3_nt: TGTGCCAGTAGTATAGACACGACAGGACTCTATGGCTACACCTTC

d_call: NA
j_call: TRBJ2-1
v_call: TRBV6-4
clone_size: NA
cdr3_aa: CASSERNEQFF
cdr3_nt: TGTGCCAGCAGTGAGAGAAATGAGCAGTTCTTC

d_call: NA
j_call: TRBJ1-1
v_call: TRBV4-1
clone_size: NA
cdr3_aa: CASSQAANTEAFF
cdr3_nt: TGTGCCAGCAGCCAAGCGGCAAACACTGAAGCTTTCTTT

d_call: NA
j_call: TRBJ1-1
v_call: TRBV7-6
clone_size: few
cdr3_aa: CASSLETTPNTEAFF
cdr3_nt: TGTGCCAGCAGCTTAGAGACTACTCCGAACACTGAAGCTTTCTTT

d_call: TRBD1
j_call: TRBJ2-3
v_call: TRBV6-1
clone_size: few
cdr3_aa: CASSEQGASTDTQYF
cdr3_nt: TGTGCCAGCAGTGAACAGGGGGCTAGCACAGATACGCAGTATTTT

d_call: TRBD1
j_call: TRBJ2-2
v_call: TRBV19
clone_size: NA
cdr3_aa: CASSITGQGARELFF
cdr3_nt: TGTGCCAGTAGTATAACGGGACAGGGGGCCCGGGAGCTGTTTTTT

d_call: NA
j_call: TRBJ1-2
v_call: TRBV7-9
clone_size: few
cdr3_aa: CASSPRGEPSNYGYTF
cdr3_nt: TGTGCCAGCAGCCCGCGGGGGGAACCTTCTAACTATGGCTACACCTTC

d_call: NA
j_call: TRBJ1-5
v_call: TRBV4-1
clone_size: few
cdr3_aa: CASSPGWSPDTGKHF
cdr3_nt: TGCGCCAGCAGTCCAGGCTGGTCCCCGGACACAGGGAAGCATTTT

d_call: NA
j_call: TRBJ2-1
v_call: TRBV18
clone_size: NA
cdr3_aa: CASSPYATVNEQFF
cdr3_nt: TGTGCCAGCTCACCCTATGCCACAGTAAATGAGCAGTTCTTC

d_call: TRBD2
j_call: TRBJ2-1
v_call: TRBV6-6
clone_size: few
cdr3_aa: CASSYSDLAGLPYNEQFF
cdr3_nt: TGTGCCAGCAGTTACTCAGATCTAGCGGGCCTTCCCTACAATGAGCAGTTCTTC

d_call: NA
j_call: TRBJ1-6
v_call: TRBV7-9
clone_size: few
cdr3_aa: CASRKLQGVDNSPLHF
cdr3_nt: TGTGCCAGCAGGAAATTACAGGGCGTAGATAATTCACCCCTCCACTTT

d_call: NA
j_call: TRBJ2-5
v_call: TRBV27
clone_size: NA
cdr3_aa: CASSYTPEVTQYF
cdr3_nt: TGTGCCAGCAGCTACACCCCAGAGGTAACCCAGTACTTC

d_call: TRBD1
j_call: TRBJ2-2
v_call: TRBV12-3/TRBV12-4
clone_size: NA
cdr3_aa: CAAGAPGQGPGELFF
cdr3_nt: TGTGCCGCGGGGGCTCCGGGACAGGGCCCCGGGGAGCTGTTTTTT

d_call: TRBD1
j_call: TRBJ1-2
v_call: TRBV19
clone_size: NA
cdr3_aa: CASTMSIGTEANLYGYTF
cdr3_nt: TGTGCCAGTACCATGTCTATTGGGACAGAGGCAAATCTCTATGGCTACACCTTC

d_call: NA
j_call: TRBJ1-1
v_call: TRBV7-9
clone_size: few
cdr3_aa: CASSWPGHQNTEAFF
cdr3_nt: TGTGCCAGCAGCTGGCCGGGACACCAAAACACTGAAGCTTTCTTT

d_call: TRBD1
j_call: TRBJ2-3
v_call: TRBV5-8
clone_size: few
cdr3_aa: CASSIRTGGTDTQYF
cdr3_nt: TGTGCCAGCAGTATCAGGACAGGGGGCACAGATACGCAGTATTTT

d_call: NA
j_call: TRBJ2-2
v_call: TRBV7-9
clone_size: medium-sized
cdr3_aa: CASSLVGSTGELFF
cdr3_nt: TGTGCCAGCAGCTTAGTTGGCTCCACCGGGGAGCTGTTTTTT

d_call: NA
j_call: TRBJ2-2
v_call: TRBV18
clone_size: few
cdr3_aa: CASSPYSGEHTGELFF
cdr3_nt: TGTGCCAGCTCGCCCTATTCAGGGGAGCACACCGGGGAGCTGTTTTTT

d_call: NA
j_call: TRBJ2-1
v_call: TRBV7-2
clone_size: many
cdr3_aa: CASSLSYDEQFF
cdr3_nt: TGTGCCAGCAGCTTATCCTATGATGAGCAGTTCTTC

d_call: NA
j_call: TRBJ2-5
v_call: TRBV27
clone_size: NA
cdr3_aa: CASSSPGGGPIQETLYF
cdr3_nt: TGTGCCAGCAGTTCGCCGGGTGGGGGCCCAATCCAAGAGACCCTGTACTTC